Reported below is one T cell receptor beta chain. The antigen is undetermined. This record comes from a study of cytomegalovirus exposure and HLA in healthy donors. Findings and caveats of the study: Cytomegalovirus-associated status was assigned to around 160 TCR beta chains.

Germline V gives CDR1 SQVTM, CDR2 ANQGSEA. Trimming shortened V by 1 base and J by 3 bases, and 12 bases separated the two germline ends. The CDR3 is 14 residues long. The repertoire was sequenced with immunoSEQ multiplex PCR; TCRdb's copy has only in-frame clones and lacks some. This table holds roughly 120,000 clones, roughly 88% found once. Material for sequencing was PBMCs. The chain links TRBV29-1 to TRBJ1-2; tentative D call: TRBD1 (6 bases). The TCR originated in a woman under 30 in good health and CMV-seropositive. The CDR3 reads CSVEGRDKDYGYTF. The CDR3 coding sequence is TGCAGCGTTGAAGGCCGGGACAAGGACTATGGCTACACCTTC.